These 6 T cell receptor beta chains came from one sample sequenced in a study of spatial heterogeneity in lung cancer. Sample time point: blood at routine non-recurrence follow-up after resection. TCRdb reanalysed the 5' RACE reads using MiXCR and keeps one entry per CDR3 protein. The sample has about 16,000 distinct CDR3 sequences, around 5.9% seen once. The sample was PBMCs, taken at follow-up. All receptors come from a male donor with early-stage non-small cell lung cancer.

The table lists this clonotype with many counts. The V and J genes are TRBV20-1 and TRBJ1-1, with 8 nucleotides matching TRBD1. This CDR3 region has 14 residues. Per the germline V gene, CDR1 is DFQATT and CDR2 is SNEGSKA (reference sequence). The junction had 8 bases not matched to a gene; V was cut back by 3 bases and J by 5 bases. The DNA of the CDR3 is TGCAGTGCTAGTGCAGGGGGCGGTCGAACTGAAGCTTTCTTT. This gives the protein CSASAGGGRTEAFF.

In its sample, this clonotype was seen many times. The chain recombines TRBV18 with TRBJ2-3, with D perhaps TRBD1 or TRBD2 (5 bases each). With 2 bases removed from V and 3 bases from J, the gap between germline ends came to 9 bases. In germline, CDR1 is KGHSH, CDR2 LQKENI. The CDR3 totals 14 residues. Here the CDR3 DNA reads TGTGCCAGCTCACCAGGGACGGGAACAGATACGCAGTATTTT. Its protein is CASSPGTGTDTQYF.

This clonotype was counted only a few times. The V call is TRBV14, the J call TRBJ2-1, with 11 bases that match TRBD2. Germline V gene data show CDR1 as SGHDN and CDR2 as FVKESK. The CDR3 runs to 16 residues. The V gene end was trimmed by 5 bases and the J gene end by 7 bases; junction bases not matched to a gene: 10. In DNA form, the CDR3 reads TGTGCCAGCAGCTCAACCGGGACTAGCGGATATAATGAGCAGTTCTTC. It specifies CASSSTGTSGYNEQFF.

This clonotype was found many times. V and J are TRBV7-6 and TRBJ1-6; TRBD1 matches at 7 bases. This CDR3 region has 13 residues. The ends lost 5 bases at V and 8 bases at J; junction bases unmatched: 3. Germline-derived CDR1 and CDR2 are SGHVS and FNYEAQ. DNA for the CDR3: TGTGCCAGCAGCCCTGACAGGGATTCACCCCTCCACTTT. Translating gives CASSPDRDSPLHF.

Many counts were recorded for this clonotype. CDR3 sequence reads: CASRQLAGGINEQFF. CDR3 bases: TGTGCCAGCAGGCAACTAGCGGGAGGGATTAATGAGCAGTTCTTC. This chain connects TRBV2 to TRBJ2-1, with TRBD2 matching over 13 bases. V gave up 6 bases and J gave up 7 bases; unmatched junction bases: 6. The germline V gene encodes CDR1 SNHLY and CDR2 FYNNEI. CDR3 length: 15 amino acids. Full variable domain (missing parts from reference TRBV2 and TRBJ2-1): EPEVTQTPSHQVTQMGQEVILRCVPISNHLYFYWYRQILGQKVEFLVSFYNNEISEKSEIFDDQFSVERPDGSNFTLKIRSTKLEDSAMYFCASRQLAGGINEQFFGPGTRLTVL.

This clonotype has a count of ten or more. The chain couples TRBV6-6 to TRBJ2-1, with unresolved D. Trimming left V 6 bases short and J 8 bases short, with 11 bases between. Germline-derived CDR1 and CDR2 are MNHNY and SVGAGI (reference sequence). The CDR3 is 12 residues long. Here the CDR3 DNA reads TGTGCCAGCAGAGAGGCGTTGGATGAGCAGTTCTTC. Protein: CASREALDEQFF.